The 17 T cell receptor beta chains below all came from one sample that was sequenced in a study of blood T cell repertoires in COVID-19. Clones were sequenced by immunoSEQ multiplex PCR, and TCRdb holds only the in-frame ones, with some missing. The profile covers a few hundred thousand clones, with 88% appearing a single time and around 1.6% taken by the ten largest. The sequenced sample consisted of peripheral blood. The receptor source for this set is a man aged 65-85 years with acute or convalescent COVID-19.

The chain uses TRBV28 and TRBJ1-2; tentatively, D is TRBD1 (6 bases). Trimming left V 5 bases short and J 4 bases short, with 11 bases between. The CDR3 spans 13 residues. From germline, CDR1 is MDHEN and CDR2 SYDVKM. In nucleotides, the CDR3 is TGTGCCAGCAGTGGGACACCCGCCTATGGCTACACCTTC. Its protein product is CASSGTPAYGYTF.

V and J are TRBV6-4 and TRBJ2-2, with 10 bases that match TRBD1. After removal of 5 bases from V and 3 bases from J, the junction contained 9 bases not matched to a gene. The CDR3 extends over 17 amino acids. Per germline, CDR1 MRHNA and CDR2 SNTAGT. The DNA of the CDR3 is TGTGCCAGCAGTCGGGACAGGGGTCCCCTTGACACCGGGGAGCTGTTTTTT. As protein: CASSRDRGPLDTGELFF.

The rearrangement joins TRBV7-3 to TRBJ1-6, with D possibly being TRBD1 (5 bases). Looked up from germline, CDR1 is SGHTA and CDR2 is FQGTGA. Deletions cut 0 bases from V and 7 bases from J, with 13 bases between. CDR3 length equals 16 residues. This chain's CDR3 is CASSLTSPTVNSPLHF. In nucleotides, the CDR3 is TGTGCCAGCAGCTTAACGTCCCCGACAGTAAATTCACCCCTCCACTTT.

CDR3 residues: CASSFYLKQGSEAFF. For the CDR3, the DNA is TGTGCCAGCAGCTTTTACCTTAAACAGGGCTCTGAAGCTTTCTTT. The chain links TRBV7-2 to TRBJ1-1; a possible D gene is TRBD1 (6 bases). V lost 3 bases to trimming and J lost 6 bases, with 17 bases between them. The length of the CDR3 is 15 residues. Germline values: CDR1 SGHTA, CDR2 FQGNSA.

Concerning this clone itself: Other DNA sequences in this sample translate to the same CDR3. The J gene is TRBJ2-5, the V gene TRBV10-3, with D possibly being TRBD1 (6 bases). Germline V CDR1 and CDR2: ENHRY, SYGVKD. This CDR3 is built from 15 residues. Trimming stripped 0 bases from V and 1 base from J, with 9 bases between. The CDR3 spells CAISESGAPQETQYF. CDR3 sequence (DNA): TGTGCCATCAGTGAGTCGGGGGCACCCCAAGAGACCCAGTACTTC.

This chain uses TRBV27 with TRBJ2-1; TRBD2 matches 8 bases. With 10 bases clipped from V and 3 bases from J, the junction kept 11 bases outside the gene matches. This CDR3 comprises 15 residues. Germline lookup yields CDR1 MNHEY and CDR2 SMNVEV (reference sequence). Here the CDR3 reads CATKTSAGVYNEQFF. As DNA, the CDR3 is TGTGCCACCAAGACTAGCGCGGGGGTCTACAATGAGCAGTTCTTC.

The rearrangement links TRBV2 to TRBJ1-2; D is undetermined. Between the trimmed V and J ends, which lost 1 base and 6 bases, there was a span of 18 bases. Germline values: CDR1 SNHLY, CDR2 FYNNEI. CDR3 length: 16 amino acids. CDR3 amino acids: CASSEEAATYSDGYTF. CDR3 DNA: TGTGCCAGCAGTGAAGAGGCAGCGACCTACTCTGATGGCTACACCTTC.

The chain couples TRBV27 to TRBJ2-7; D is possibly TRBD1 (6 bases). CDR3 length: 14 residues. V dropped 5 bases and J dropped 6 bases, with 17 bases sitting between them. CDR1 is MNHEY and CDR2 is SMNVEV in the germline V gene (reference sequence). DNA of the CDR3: TGTGCCAGCAGTCCCAGGCCGAACAGGGTCGAGCAGTACTTC. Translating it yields CASSPRPNRVEQYF.

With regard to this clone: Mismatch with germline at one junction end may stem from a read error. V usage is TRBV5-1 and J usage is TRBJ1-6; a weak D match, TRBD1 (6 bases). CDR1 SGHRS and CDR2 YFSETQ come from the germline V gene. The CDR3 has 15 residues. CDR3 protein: CASSEGGSYNSPLHF. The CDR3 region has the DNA TGTGCCAGCAGCGAAGGGGGCTCCTATAATTCACCCCTCCACTTT.

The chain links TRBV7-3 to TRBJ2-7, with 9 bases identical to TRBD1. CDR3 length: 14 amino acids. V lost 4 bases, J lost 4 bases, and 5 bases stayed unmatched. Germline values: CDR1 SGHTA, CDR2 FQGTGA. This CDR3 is CASSWGQGAYEQYF. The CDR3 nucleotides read TGTGCCAGCAGCTGGGGACAGGGTGCTTACGAGCAGTACTTC. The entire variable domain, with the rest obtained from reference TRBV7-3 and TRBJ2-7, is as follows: GAGVSQTPSNKVTEKGKYVELRCDPISGHTALYWYRQSLGQGPEFLIYFQGTGAADDSGLPNDRFFAVRPEGSVSTLKIQRTERGDSAVYLCASSWGQGAYEQYFGPGTRLTVT.

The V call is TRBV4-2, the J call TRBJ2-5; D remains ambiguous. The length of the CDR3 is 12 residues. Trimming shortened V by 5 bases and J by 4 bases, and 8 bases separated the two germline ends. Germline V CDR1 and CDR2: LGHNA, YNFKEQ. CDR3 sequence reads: CASSLTVETQYF. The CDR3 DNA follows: TGTGCCAGCAGCTTAACGGTAGAGACCCAGTACTTC.

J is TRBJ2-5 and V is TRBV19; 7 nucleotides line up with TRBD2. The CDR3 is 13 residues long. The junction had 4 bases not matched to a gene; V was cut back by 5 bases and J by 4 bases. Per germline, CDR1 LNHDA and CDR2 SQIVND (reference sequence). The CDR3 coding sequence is TGTGCCAGTAGTCCCATAGCGGGAGAGACCCAGTACTTC. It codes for CASSPIAGETQYF.

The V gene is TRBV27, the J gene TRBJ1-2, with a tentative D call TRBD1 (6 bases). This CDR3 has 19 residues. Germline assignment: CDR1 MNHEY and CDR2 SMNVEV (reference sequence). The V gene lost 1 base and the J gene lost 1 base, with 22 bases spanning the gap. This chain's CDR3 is CASSLFGLSRTAGNYGYTF. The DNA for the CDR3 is TGTGCCAGCAGTTTATTCGGCCTTTCCAGGACAGCCGGTAACTATGGCTACACCTTC.

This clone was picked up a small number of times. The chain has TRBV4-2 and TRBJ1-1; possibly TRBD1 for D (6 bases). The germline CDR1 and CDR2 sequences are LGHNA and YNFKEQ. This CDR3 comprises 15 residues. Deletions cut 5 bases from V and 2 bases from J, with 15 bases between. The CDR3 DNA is TGTGCCAGCAGCTTCCACAGGGAAACTAACACTGAAGCTTTCTTT. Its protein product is CASSFHRETNTEAFF.

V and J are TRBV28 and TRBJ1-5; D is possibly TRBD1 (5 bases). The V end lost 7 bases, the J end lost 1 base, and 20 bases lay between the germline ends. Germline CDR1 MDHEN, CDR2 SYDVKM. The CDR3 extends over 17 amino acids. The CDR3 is CASTPGGGVSSNQPQHF. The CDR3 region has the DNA TGTGCCAGCACTCCCGGGGGAGGCGTATCAAGCAATCAGCCCCAGCATTTT.

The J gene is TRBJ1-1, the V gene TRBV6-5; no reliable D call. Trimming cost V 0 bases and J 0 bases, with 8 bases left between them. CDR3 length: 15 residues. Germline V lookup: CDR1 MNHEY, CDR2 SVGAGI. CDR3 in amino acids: CASSYSRGMNTEAFF. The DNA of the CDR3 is TGTGCCAGCAGTTACTCGAGAGGTATGAACACTGAAGCTTTCTTT.

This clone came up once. The CDR3: CASSLWWRTYEQYF. DNA for the CDR3: TGTGCCAGCAGTTTGTGGTGGAGAACCTACGAGCAGTACTTC. The chain is built from TRBV28 and TRBJ2-7; no reliable D call. Looked up from germline, CDR1 is MDHEN and CDR2 is SYDVKM. Trimming cost V 3 bases and J 2 bases, with 11 bases left between them. The CDR3 covers 14 residues.